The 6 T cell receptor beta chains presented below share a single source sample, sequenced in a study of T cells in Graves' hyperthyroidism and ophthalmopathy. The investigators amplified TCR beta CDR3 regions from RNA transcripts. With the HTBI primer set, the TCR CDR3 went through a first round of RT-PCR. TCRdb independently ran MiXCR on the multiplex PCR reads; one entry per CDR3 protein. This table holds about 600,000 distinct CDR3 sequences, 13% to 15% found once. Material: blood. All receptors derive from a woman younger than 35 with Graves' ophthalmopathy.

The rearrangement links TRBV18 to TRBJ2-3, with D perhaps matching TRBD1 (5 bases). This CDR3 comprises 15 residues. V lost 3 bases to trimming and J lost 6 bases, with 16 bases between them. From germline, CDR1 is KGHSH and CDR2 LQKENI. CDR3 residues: CASSPGQGSVDTQYF. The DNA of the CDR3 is TGTGCCAGCTCACCCGGGCAGGGTTCCGTTGATACGCAGTATTTT.

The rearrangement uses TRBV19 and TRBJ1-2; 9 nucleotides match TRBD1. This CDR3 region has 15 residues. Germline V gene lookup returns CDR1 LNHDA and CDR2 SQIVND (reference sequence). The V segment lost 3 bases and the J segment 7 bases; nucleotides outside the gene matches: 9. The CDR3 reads CASSIVYGQGFGYTF. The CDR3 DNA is TGTGCCAGTAGTATCGTCTACGGACAGGGGTTTGGCTACACCTTC.

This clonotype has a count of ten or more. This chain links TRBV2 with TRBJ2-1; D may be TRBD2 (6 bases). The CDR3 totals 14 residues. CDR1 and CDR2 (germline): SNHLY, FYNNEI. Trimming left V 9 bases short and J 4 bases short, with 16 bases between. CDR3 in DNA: TGTGCCAGACAGACCCGGGACTGGTACAATGAGCAGTTCTTC. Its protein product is CARQTRDWYNEQFF.

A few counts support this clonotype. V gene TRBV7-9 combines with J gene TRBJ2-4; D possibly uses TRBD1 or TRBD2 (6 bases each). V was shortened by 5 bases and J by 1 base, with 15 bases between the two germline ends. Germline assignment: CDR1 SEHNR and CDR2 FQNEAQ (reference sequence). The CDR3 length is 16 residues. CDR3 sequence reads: CASSLGGGVAKNIQYF. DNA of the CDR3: TGTGCCAGCAGCCTCGGAGGGGGAGTTGCCAAAAACATTCAGTACTTC.

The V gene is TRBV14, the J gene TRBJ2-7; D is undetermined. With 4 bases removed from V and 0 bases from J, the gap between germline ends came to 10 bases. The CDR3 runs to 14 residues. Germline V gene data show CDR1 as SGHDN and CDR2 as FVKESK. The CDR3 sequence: CASSRRLHSYEQYF. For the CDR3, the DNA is TGTGCCAGCAGCCGCCGGCTGCACTCCTACGAGCAGTACTTC.

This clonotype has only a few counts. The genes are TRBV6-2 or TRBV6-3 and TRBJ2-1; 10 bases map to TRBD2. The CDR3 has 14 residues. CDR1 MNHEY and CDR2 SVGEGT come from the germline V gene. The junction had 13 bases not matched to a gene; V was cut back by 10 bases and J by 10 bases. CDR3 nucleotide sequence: TGTGCCATCCCGGTAAGCGGGAGGGTTAGGGAGCAGTTCTTC. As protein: CAIPVSGRVREQFF.